This TCR beta chain was captured in a study of ipilimumab plus nivolumab after autologous stem cell transplantation. Turning to the study itself: A median of roughly eight nivolumab and 4 to 6 ipilimumab doses were given.

Sequencing used immunoSEQ multiplex PCR; TCRdb keeps in-frame clones, though not all of them. The table includes 9,400 or so clones, about two thirds detected once. General study findings and limits: Per the authors, repertoire, Treg and microbiota data justify further study.

Trimming at V came to 0 bases and at J to 2 bases, leaving 2 bases not matched to a gene. The CDR3 is 15 amino acids. Per the germline V gene, CDR1 is SGHRS and CDR2 is YFSETQ. Starting 14 to 28 days after autologous transplant, ipilimumab 1 mg/kg was given. Through week 26, nivolumab 3 mg/kg IV was given weeks 1, 4, 7, 10, then biweekly. As for this clone: Its antigen is currently unknown.

This sequence originates from a female donor with multiple myeloma. The gene calls are TRBV5-1 and TRBJ2-5, with 9 bases matching TRBD1. Here the sequenced sample was PBMCs, taken in a trial of ipilimumab plus nivolumab as post-transplant consolidation. The CDR3 nucleotides are TGCGCCAGCAGCTTGGGCGGGACAGGGCAAGAGACCCAGTACTTC. Translation gives CASSLGGTGQETQYF.